This T cell receptor (beta chain) was profiled in a study of metastatic and nonmetastatic thyroid tumors. This clone has ten or more counts. TCRdb re-analyzed the PCR reads using MiXCR. This table holds tens of thousands of clones, 10% to 15% found once. The CDR3 sequence is 11 residues long. V was cut by 10 bases and J by 4 bases, with 10 bases left in between. CDR1 and CDR2 (germline): MNHEY, SVGEGT. Prior to thyroid surgery, none of the patients had received any treatment. V and J are TRBV6-2 or TRBV6-3 and TRBJ2-5, with no clear D. This receptor was taken from a female donor with papillary thyroid cancer or a benign thyroid nodule (not recorded which). Some clones in this sample may be carry-over from other donors' samples. Sequencing input: blood. CDR3 residues: CATLQVETQYF. The CDR3 DNA sequence: TGTGCCACCCTCCAGGTAGAGACCCAGTACTTC.